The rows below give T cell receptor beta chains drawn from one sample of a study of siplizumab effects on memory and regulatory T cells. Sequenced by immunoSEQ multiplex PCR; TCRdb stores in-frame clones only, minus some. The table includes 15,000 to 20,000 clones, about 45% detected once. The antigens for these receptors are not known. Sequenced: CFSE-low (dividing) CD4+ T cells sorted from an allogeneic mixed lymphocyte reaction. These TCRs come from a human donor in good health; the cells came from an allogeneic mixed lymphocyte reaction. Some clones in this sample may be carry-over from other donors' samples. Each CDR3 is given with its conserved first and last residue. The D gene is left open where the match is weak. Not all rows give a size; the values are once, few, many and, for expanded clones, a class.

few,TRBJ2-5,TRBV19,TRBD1,CASSIEGRGRQETQYF,TGTGCCAGTAGTATAGAGGGAAGGGGGCGGCAAGAGACCCAGTACTTC
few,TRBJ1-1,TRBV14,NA,CASSQDYARGREAFF,TGTGCCAGCAGCCAAGATTACGCCCGGGGGCGTGAAGCTTTCTTT
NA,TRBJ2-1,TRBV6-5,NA,CASSYSGGHYNEQFF,TGTGCCAGCAGTTACTCCGGGGGTCACTACAATGAGCAGTTCTTC
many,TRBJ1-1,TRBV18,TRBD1,CASSRMTGGTEAFF,TGTGCCAGCTCACGGATGACAGGGGGTACTGAAGCTTTCTTT
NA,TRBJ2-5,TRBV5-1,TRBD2,CASSLIRPSGETQYF,TGTGCCAGCAGCTTGATACGGCCTAGCGGGGAGACCCAGTACTTC
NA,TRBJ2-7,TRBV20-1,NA,CSAGSYEQYF,TGCAGTGCTGGGTCGTACGAGCAGTACTTC
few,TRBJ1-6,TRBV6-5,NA,CASSFSGLSPLHF,TGTGCCAGCAGTTTCTCGGGGTTATCACCCCTCCACTTT
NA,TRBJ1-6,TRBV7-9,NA,CASSWGYSPLHF,TGTGCCAGCAGCTGGGGCTACTCACCCCTCCACTTT
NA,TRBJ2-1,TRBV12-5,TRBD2,CASGLVPGLAGGRMYEQFF,TGTGCTAGTGGTTTGGTACCAGGCCTAGCGGGAGGGCGAATGTATGAGCAGTTCTTC
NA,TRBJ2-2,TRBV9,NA,CASSVQVTGELFF,TGTGCCAGCAGCGTACAGGTCACCGGGGAGCTGTTTTTT
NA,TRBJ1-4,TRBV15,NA,CATSDQQGIGEKLFF,TGTGCCACCAGCGACCAACAGGGAATAGGGGAAAAACTGTTTTTT
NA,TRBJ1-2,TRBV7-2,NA,CASSLPPQGFGYGYTF,TGTGCCAGCAGTCTTCCACCACAGGGCTTTGGCTATGGCTACACCTTC
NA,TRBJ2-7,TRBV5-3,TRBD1,CASSQGRTGEEQYF,TGTGCCAGCAGCCAAGGTCGGACAGGGGAAGAGCAGTACTTC
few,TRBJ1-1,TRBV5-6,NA,CASSFPTGAEAFF,TGTGCCAGCAGCTTCCCGACGGGGGCCGAAGCTTTCTTT
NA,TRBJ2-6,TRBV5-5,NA,CASSFWIGYFSGANVLTF,TGTGCCAGCAGCTTTTGGATAGGGTATTTCTCTGGGGCCAACGTCCTGACTTTC
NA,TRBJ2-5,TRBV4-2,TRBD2,CASSQVTTSGAETQYF,TGTGCCAGCAGCCAAGTCACGACTAGCGGGGCTGAGACCCAGTACTTC
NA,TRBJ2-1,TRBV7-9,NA,CASSYHGTIGDEQFF,TGTGCCAGCAGCTACCATGGAACAATCGGCGATGAGCAGTTCTTC
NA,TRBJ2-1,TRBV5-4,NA,CASSLEAILLNEQFF,TGTGCCAGCAGCTTGGAAGCAATCCTTCTCAATGAGCAGTTCTTC
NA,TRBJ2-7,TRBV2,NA,CATEGYSSYEQYF,TGTGCCACTGAAGGGTATAGCTCCTACGAGCAGTACTTC
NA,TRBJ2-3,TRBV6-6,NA,CAISGYRATDTQYF,TGTGCCATCAGTGGGTACAGGGCCACAGATACGCAGTATTTT
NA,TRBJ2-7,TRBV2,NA,CASRPTLGPRGEQYF,TGTGCCAGCAGGCCCACCCTGGGACCCCGGGGAGAGCAGTACTTC
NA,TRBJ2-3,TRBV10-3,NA,CAISESVPVTDTQYF,TGTGCCATCAGTGAGTCGGTGCCGGTAACAGATACGCAGTATTTT
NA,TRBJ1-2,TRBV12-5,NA,CASGPGDVNGYTF,TGTGCTAGTGGTCCAGGGGATGTAAATGGCTACACCTTC
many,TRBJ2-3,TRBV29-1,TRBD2,CSVEGVAGGPVDTQYF,TGCAGCGTTGAGGGAGTAGCGGGGGGGCCGGTAGATACGCAGTATTTT
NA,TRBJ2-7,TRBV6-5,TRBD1,CASSSQGAINEQYF,TGTGCCAGCAGTTCACAGGGGGCGATAAACGAGCAGTACTTC
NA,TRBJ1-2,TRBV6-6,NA,CASSYSKVGTLYGYTF,TGTGCCAGCAGTTACTCGAAAGTAGGCACCCTCTATGGCTACACCTTC
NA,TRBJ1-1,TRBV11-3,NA,CASSLRGTEAFF,TGTGCCAGCAGCTTGCGGGGGACTGAAGCTTTCTTT
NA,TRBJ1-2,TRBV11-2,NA,CASSLVGSGSNYGYTF,TGTGCCAGCAGCTTAGTGGGGTCAGGGTCTAACTATGGCTACACCTTC
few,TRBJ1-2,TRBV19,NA,CASSMTSATPYGYTF,TGTGCCAGTAGTATGACATCAGCGACGCCCTATGGCTACACCTTC
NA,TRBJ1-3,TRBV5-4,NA,CASSLQGPGNTIYF,TGTGCCAGCAGCTTACAGGGTCCGGGAAACACCATATATTTT
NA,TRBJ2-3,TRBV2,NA,CAIRGATSTDTQYF,TGTGCCATCCGGGGGGCCACTAGCACAGATACGCAGTATTTT
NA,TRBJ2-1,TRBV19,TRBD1,CASSIGTGDSSYNEQFF,TGTGCCAGTAGTATTGGGACAGGCGATAGCTCCTACAATGAGCAGTTCTTC
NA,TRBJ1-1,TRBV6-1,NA,CASNERGLNTEAFF,TGTGCCAGCAACGAGAGAGGACTAAACACTGAAGCTTTCTTT
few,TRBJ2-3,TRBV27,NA,CASSLGTGTSTDTQYF,TGTGCCAGCAGTTTAGGGACCGGGACTAGCACAGATACGCAGTATTTT
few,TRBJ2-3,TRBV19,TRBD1,CASSSGQGDTDTQYF,TGTGCCAGTAGCTCAGGACAGGGGGATACAGATACGCAGTATTTT
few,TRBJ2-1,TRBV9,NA,CASSARPGTRDEQFF,TGTGCCAGCAGCGCAAGGCCCGGGACGCGGGACGAGCAGTTCTTC
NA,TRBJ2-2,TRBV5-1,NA,CASSFDNTGELFF,TGCGCCAGTAGCTTTGACAACACCGGGGAGCTGTTTTTT
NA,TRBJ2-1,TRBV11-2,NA,CASSLGPYNEQFF,TGTGCCAGCAGCTTAGGGCCCTACAATGAGCAGTTCTTC
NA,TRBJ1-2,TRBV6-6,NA,CASTQIFDDYGYTF,TGTGCCAGCACCCAAATCTTTGACGATTATGGCTACACCTTC
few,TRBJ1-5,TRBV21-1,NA,CASSKEGGQGRNQPQHF,TGTGCCAGCAGCAAAGAGGGTGGACAGGGCCGCAATCAGCCCCAGCATTTT
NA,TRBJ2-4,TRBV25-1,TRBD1,CASSDLQGGPQYF,TGTGCCAGCAGTGATTTACAGGGGGGTCCTCAGTACTTC
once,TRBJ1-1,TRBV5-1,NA,CASSVRGNTEAFF,TGCGCCAGCAGCGTCCGGGGAAACACTGAAGCTTTCTTT
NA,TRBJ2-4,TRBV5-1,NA,CASSLDWGTKNIQYF,TGCGCCAGCAGCTTGGATTGGGGTACCAAAAACATTCAGTACTTC
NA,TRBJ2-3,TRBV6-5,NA,CASSYLVTGRGNTQYF,TGTGCCAGCAGTTACCTAGTGACCGGTCGGGGGAATACGCAGTATTTT
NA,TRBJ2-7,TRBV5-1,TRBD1,CASSERQGIEQYF,TGCGCCAGCAGCGAAAGACAGGGGATCGAGCAGTACTTC
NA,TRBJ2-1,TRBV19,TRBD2,CASSRQTSGSYNEQFF,TGTGCCAGTAGTAGGCAAACTAGCGGTTCCTACAATGAGCAGTTCTTC
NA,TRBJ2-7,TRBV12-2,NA,CASRLATYEQYF,TGTGCAAGTCGCTTAGCGACCTACGAGCAGTACTTC
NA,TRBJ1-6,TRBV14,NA,CASSRGYTLLSPLHF,TGTGCCAGCAGCAGAGGGTACACTCTGCTCTCACCCCTCCACTTT
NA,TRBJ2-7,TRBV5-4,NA,CASSSSGYEQYF,TGTGCCAGCAGCTCATCGGGGTACGAGCAGTACTTC
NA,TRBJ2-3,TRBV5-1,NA,CASSSAGATTDTQYF,TGCGCCAGCAGCTCAGCAGGGGCCACCACAGATACGCAGTATTTT
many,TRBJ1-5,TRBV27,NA,CASSLYLGNQPQHF,TGTGCCAGCAGTTTATATCTGGGCAATCAGCCCCAGCATTTT
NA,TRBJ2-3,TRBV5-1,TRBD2,CASRLAGVNGDTQYF,TGCGCCAGCCGACTAGCGGGAGTAAACGGAGATACGCAGTATTTT
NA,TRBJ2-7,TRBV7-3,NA,CASSLPVTYEQYF,TGTGCCAGCAGCTTACCGGTGACCTACGAGCAGTACTTC
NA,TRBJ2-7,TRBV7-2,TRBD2,CASRGLAGMDEQYF,TGTGCCAGCAGAGGACTAGCGGGAATGGACGAGCAGTACTTC